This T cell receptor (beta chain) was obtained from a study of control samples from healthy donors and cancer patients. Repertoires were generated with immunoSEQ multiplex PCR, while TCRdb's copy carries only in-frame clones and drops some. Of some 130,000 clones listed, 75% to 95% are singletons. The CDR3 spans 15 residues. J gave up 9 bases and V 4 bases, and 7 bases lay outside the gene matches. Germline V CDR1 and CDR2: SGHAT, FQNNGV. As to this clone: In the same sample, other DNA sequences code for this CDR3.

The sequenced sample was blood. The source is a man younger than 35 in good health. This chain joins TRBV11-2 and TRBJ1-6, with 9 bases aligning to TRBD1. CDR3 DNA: TGTGCCAGCAGCTCCTCCGGGACAGGGATTTCACCCCTCCACTTT. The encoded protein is CASSSSGTGISPLHF.